This T cell receptor (beta chain) was recorded in a study of OX40 agonist ivuxolimab in advanced cancers. Background on the study: The patients got ivuxolimab, which is an agonistic anti-OX40 (CD134) antibody. Patients got intravenous ivuxolimab at 0.01 to 10 mg/kg every 2 weeks. Of mixed ages from 23 to 79 and averaging roughly 60 years, the group was about 86% male. Broader study findings: In the 0.1-3.0 mg/kg groups, partial responders showed among the lowest expansion.

TCRdb keeps only in-frame clones here, not all; method: immunoSEQ multiplex PCR. Found here are 45,000 to 60,000 clones, roughly nine tenths of them singletons; the top ten hold over 5%. Worth noting for this clone: Its target is unknown.

Germline CDR1 reads SGHKS; CDR2 reads YYEKEE (reference sequence). Trimming took off 1 base at V and 2 bases at J, with 13 bases between the two ends. The CDR3 covers 16 residues. This clonotype was obtained from an adult with an advanced solid tumor such as melanoma, head and neck, liver or kidney cancer. This rearrangement joins TRBV5-5 to TRBJ1-5; D ambiguous. The sample consisted of CD4+ or CD8+ T cells sorted from blood, taken in a trial of the OX40 agonist ivuxolimab. The CDR3 is CASSLTMGIGNQPQHF. DNA for the CDR3: TGTGCCAGCAGCTTGACTATGGGGATTGGCAATCAGCCCCAGCATTTT.